This T cell receptor beta chain was observed in a study of blood T cell repertoires in COVID-19. Study context: T cells, B-cell-depleted T cells, or PBMCs provided the cDNA or gDNA that served as material.

The CDR3 length is 15 residues. The germline CDR1 and CDR2 sequences are SGHNT and YENEEA. The V and J ends lost 4 bases and 12 bases, in that order; junction bases with no gene match: 11. Here immunoSEQ multiplex PCR was the method, and the copy in TCRdb shows in-frame clones only, minus some. The table records more than 200,000 clones, 80% to 90% of them present only once. This TCR came from a woman in her twenties or thirties who had recovered from COVID-19. The gene calls are TRBV11-3 and TRBJ2-7, with TRBD2 matching 14 bases. Sequencing was done on a sample of PBMCs or T cells enriched from blood (not recorded which). This CDR3 is CASSSKPGLAGEVYF. The CDR3 coding sequence is TGTGCCAGCAGCTCGAAACCGGGACTAGCGGGAGAGGTGTACTTC.